This TCR beta chain was recovered during a study of control samples from healthy donors and cancer patients. Germline CDR1 MNHNS, CDR2 SASEGT. Losses at the gene ends were 4 bases for V and 5 bases for J; bases not matched to a gene: 10. The length of the CDR3 is 16 residues. The repertoire was sequenced with immunoSEQ multiplex PCR; TCRdb's copy has only in-frame clones and lacks some. The sample holds 150,000 or so clones, over 85% seen once. This sequence joins TRBV6-1 and TRBJ2-3, with TRBD2 identical over 9 bases. The origin of this receptor is a middle-aged man in good health. Sequencing used blood. The CDR3 loop reads CASSALYSGGRDTQYF. The CDR3 bases are TGTGCCAGCAGTGCGTTGTATAGCGGGGGCCGAGATACGCAGTATTTT.